A selection of T cell receptor beta chains follows, all from one sample in a study of blood T cell repertoires in COVID-19. This table comes from immunoSEQ multiplex PCR, and its TCRdb copy is limited to in-frame clones, with some not included. Among about 260,000 clones, roughly 86% were seen once, and the ten largest hold around 10%. The sample was peripheral blood. Receptors were obtained from a woman aged 25 to 39 with COVID-19, enrolled during active disease. Each CDR3 is given with its conserved first and last residue. D genes are given only for firm matches. Some rows have no size entry. The others give once, few or many, or a class for an expanded clone.

d_call cdr3_length j_call v_call clone_size cdr3_aa cdr3_nt
TRBD1 16 TRBJ1-2 TRBV6-5 few CASSLQGQGGGYGYTF TGTGCCAGCAGTTTACAAGGACAGGGCGGGGGCTATGGCTACACCTTC
TRBD1 17 TRBJ2-2 TRBV5-1 few CASSFGTGATNTGELFF TGCGCCAGCAGCTTCGGGACAGGGGCTACGAACACCGGGGAGCTGTTTTTT
NA 14 TRBJ1-6 TRBV14 NA CASSQLTGRSPLHF TGTGCCAGCAGCCAGTTGACAGGACGTTCACCCCTCCACTTT
TRBD1 13 TRBJ1-2 TRBV18 NA CASSIDRAYGYTF TGTGCCAGCTCAATAGACAGGGCCTATGGCTACACCTTC
NA 18 TRBJ1-1 TRBV6-2/TRBV6-3 NA CASSYSAFGQLLNTEAFF TGTGCCAGCAGTTACTCGGCGTTTGGACAGCTTTTGAACACTGAAGCTTTCTTT
TRBD1 14 TRBJ1-4 TRBV7-2 NA CASSLVGTGRKLFF TGTGCCAGCAGCTTAGTGGGGACAGGGAGAAAACTGTTTTTT
NA 14 TRBJ1-1 TRBV11-2 NA CASSFRSGNTEAFF TGTGCCAGCAGCTTTAGATCCGGGAACACTGAAGCTTTCTTT
TRBD2 16 TRBJ2-1 TRBV24-1 NA CATSDLLAGGPREQFF TGTGCCACCAGTGATTTGTTAGCGGGAGGGCCTCGCGAGCAGTTCTTC
TRBD1 14 TRBJ1-1 TRBV3-1/TRBV3-2 NA CASSQTGYNTEAFF TGTGCCAGCAGCCAGACAGGGTATAACACTGAAGCTTTCTTT
NA 15 TRBJ2-2 TRBV4-1 NA CASRQRTGTTGELFF TGCGCCAGCAGGCAACGTACAGGGACCACCGGGGAGCTGTTTTTT